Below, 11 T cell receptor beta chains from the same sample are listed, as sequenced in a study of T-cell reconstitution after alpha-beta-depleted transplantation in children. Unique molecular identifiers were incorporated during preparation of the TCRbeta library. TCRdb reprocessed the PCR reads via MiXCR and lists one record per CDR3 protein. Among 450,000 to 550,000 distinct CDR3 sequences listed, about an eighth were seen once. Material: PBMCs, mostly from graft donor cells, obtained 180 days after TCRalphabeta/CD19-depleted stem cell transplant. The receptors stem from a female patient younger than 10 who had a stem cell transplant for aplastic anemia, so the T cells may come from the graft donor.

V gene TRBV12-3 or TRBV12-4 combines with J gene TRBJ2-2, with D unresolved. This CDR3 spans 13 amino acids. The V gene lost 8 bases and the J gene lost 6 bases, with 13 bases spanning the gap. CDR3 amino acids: CASWNRRPGELFF. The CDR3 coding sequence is TGTGCCAGCTGGAACCGGAGACCCGGGGAGCTGTTTTTT.

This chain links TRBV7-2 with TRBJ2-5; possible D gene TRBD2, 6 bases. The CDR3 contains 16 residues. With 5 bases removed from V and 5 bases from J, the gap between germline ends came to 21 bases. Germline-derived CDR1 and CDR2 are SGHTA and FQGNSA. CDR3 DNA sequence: TGTGCCAGCAGCCAAACCGGGACTCAGTGGTGGGAGACCCAGTACTTC. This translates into CASSQTGTQWWETQYF.

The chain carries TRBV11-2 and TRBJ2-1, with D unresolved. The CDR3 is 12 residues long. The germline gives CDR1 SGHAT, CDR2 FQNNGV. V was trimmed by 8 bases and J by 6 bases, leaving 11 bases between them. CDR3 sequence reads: CASATPGNEQFF. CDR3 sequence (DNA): TGTGCCAGCGCTACCCCGGGCAATGAGCAGTTCTTC.

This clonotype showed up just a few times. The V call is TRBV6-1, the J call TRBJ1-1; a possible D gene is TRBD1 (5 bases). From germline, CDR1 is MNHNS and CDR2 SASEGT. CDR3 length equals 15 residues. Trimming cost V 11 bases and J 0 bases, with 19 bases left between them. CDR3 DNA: TGTGCCGTATCGGGACGCAAGATCTTGAACACTGAAGCTTTCTTT. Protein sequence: CAVSGRKILNTEAFF.

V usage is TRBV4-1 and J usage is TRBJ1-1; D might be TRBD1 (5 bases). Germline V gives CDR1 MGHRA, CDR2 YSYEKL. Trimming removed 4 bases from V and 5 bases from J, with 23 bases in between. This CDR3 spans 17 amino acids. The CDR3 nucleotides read TGCGCCAGCAGCCCCACTCCCCGGGGACCGGGGGGGACTGAAGCTTTCTTT. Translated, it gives CASSPTPRGPGGTEAFF.

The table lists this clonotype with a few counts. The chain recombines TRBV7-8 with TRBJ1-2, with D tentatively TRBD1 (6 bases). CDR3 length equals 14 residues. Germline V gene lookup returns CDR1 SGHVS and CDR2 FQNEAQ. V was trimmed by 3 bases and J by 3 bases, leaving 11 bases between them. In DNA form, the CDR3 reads TGTGCCAGCAGCTTTCAGGGGACCGACTATGGCTACACCTTC. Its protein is CASSFQGTDYGYTF.

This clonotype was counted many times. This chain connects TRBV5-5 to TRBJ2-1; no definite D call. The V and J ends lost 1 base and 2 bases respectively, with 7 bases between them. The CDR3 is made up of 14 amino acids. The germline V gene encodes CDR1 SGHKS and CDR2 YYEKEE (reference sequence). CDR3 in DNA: TGTGCCAGCAGCTTGACGGGCCCCTACAATGAGCAGTTCTTC. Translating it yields CASSLTGPYNEQFF.

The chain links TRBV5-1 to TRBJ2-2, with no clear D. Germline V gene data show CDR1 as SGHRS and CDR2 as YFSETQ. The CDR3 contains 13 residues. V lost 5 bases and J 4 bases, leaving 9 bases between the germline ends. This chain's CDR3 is CASRKVGTGELFF. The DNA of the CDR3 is TGCGCCAGCAGGAAGGTGGGCACCGGGGAGCTGTTTTTT.

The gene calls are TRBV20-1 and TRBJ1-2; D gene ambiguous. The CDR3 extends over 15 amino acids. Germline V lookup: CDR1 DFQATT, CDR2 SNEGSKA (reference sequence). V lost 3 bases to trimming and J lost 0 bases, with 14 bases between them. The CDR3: CSASKAGRTNYGYTF. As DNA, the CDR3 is TGCAGTGCTAGTAAGGCGGGAAGAACTAACTATGGCTACACCTTC.

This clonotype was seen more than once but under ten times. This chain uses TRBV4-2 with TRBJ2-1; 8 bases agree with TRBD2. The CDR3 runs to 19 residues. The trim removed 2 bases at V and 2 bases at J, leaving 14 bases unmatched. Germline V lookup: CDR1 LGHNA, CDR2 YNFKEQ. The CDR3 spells CASSQRPKGGGRTYNEQFF. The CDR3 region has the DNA TGTGCCAGCAGCCAACGGCCGAAAGGTGGCGGGAGGACCTACAATGAGCAGTTCTTC.

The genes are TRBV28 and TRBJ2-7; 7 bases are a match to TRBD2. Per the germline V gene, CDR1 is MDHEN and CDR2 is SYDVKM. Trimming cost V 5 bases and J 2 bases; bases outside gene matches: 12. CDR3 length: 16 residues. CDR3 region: CASSLGDYLFPYEQYV. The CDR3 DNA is TGTGCCAGCAGTCTAGGGGACTACCTCTTTCCCTACGAGCAGTACGTC.